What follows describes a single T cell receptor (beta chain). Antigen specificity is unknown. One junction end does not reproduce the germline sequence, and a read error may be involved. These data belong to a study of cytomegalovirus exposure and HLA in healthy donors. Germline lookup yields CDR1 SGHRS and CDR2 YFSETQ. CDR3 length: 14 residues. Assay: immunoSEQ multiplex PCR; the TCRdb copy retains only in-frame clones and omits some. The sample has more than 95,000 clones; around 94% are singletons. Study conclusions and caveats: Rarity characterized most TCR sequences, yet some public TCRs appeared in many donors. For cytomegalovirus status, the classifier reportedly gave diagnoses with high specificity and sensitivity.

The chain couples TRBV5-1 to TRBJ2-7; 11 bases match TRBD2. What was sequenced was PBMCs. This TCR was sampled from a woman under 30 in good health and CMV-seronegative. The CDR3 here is CASSFTGLADERYF. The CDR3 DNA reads TGCGCCAGCAGCTTCACGGGACTAGCGGACGAGCGGTACTTC.